This entry concerns a single T cell receptor (beta chain). The data derive from a study of blood T cell repertoires in COVID-19. In the study overall: The United States, Italy and Spain supplied acute and convalescent COVID-19 samples. The cDNA or gDNA used as material had been derived from T cells, B-cell-depleted T cells, or PBMCs.

Original processing methods: The assay estimated nucleated cells by amplifying reference gene primers. The table came from immunoSEQ multiplex PCR; TCRdb's copy has only in-frame clones and leaves some out. For V, J and clone size, that table is used; D and trimming come from the DNA. The sample contains roughly 70,000 clones, 91% of which appear only once. This sequence originates from a human donor with active COVID-19. The donor label of this sample is uncertain. The sequenced material came from peripheral blood.

This CDR3 reads CASRPTGHTGELFF. The CDR3 bases are TGCGCCAGCAGGCCTACCGGTCACACCGGGGAGCTGTTTTTT. This sequence joins TRBV10-2 and TRBJ2-2; D remains ambiguous. CDR1 is WSHSY and CDR2 is SAAADI in the germline V gene. This CDR3 contains 14 residues. Trimming took 6 bases from V and 3 from J, leaving 11 bases between them.